The clone carrying this T cell receptor beta chain was seen just once. This specimen belongs to a study of blood T cell repertoires in COVID-19. Using immunoSEQ multiplex PCR, the repertoire was profiled, and TCRdb retains in-frame clones only, with some absent. The data contain around 78,000 clones, just over 85% of them singletons. Source material: peripheral blood. The sequence was collected from a human donor in a cohort sampled during active COVID-19.

CDR3 in DNA: TGCGCCAGCAGCTTGGCGGTCGGGAGGGCCGATGAGCAGTTCTTC. The encoded protein is CASSLAVGRADEQFF. The chain uses TRBV5-1 and TRBJ2-1; 8 bases line up with TRBD2. Germline V gene sequence: CDR1 SGHRS, CDR2 YFSETQ. This CDR3 is 15 amino acids long. Trimming removed 0 bases from V and 8 bases from J; junction bases left unmatched: 7.